A selection of T cell receptor beta chains follows, all from one sample in a study of blood T cell repertoires in COVID-19. Here immunoSEQ multiplex PCR was the method, and the copy in TCRdb shows in-frame clones only, minus some. The sample includes about 150,000 clones, around 89% of them seen just once. Sequencing used peripheral blood. Every receptor here comes from a man younger than 35 with COVID-19, enrolled during active disease. Both conserved end residues are part of each CDR3. The D gene is left open where the match is weak. Expanded clones are given a class, and other clones once, few, many or no size at all.

>TRBD2|TRBV11-2|-|TRBJ2-7
TGTGCCAGCAGCTTAGGCGGGAGGGCCTACGAGCAGTACTTC
CASSLGGRAYEQYF
>-|TRBV15|-|TRBJ2-7
TGTGCCACCAGCAGAGATCCAGGGTTTACCTACGAGCAGTACTTC
CATSRDPGFTYEQYF
>TRBD1|TRBV11-2|-|TRBJ2-2
TGTGCCAGCAGCCCCGGGACAGCGAACACCGGGGAGCTGTTTTTT
CASSPGTANTGELFF
>-|TRBV5-1|-|TRBJ2-5
TGCGCCAGCAGGCAGCTTCGCGACTCAAAAGGAGAGACCCAGTACTTC
CASRQLRDSKGETQYF
>TRBD2|TRBV9|-|TRBJ2-7
TGTGCCAGCAGCGCTAGCGGAGCCATCTACGAGCAGTACTTC
CASSASGAIYEQYF
>TRBD1|TRBV28|-|TRBJ2-5
TGTGCCAGCAGTCCGCGACAGGGGCAAGAGACCCAGTACTTC
CASSPRQGQETQYF
>TRBD1|TRBV27|few|TRBJ1-2
TGTGCCAGCAGTCTGGACAGGGGTAACTATGGCTACACCTTC
CASSLDRGNYGYTF
>-|TRBV28|once|TRBJ1-6
TGTGCCAGCAGGCCGGGGGGAAGGAAGAATTCACCCCTCCACTTT
CASRPGGRKNSPLHF
>TRBD1|TRBV7-2|-|TRBJ2-7
TGTGCCAGCAGATTGGACAGGGCGGTGGGGGAGCAGTACTTC
CASRLDRAVGEQYF
>TRBD1|TRBV4-2|-|TRBJ2-2
TGTGCCAGCAGCCAAGGGCGGACAGGATCCGGGGAGCTGTTTTTT
CASSQGRTGSGELFF
>-|TRBV27|-|TRBJ1-5
TGTGCCAGCAGTTTATCTGGAGGGGTTGATCAGCCCCAGCATTTT
CASSLSGGVDQPQHF
>-|TRBV21-1|-|TRBJ1-2
TGTGCCAGCAGCAAAGGCAGGGAAAACTATGGCTACACCTTC
CASSKGRENYGYTF
>TRBD1|TRBV28|-|TRBJ2-7
TGTGCCGCTCGGAGGTGGGACAGGGACCACGAGCAGTACTTC
CAARRWDRDHEQYF
>-|TRBV6-5|-|TRBJ1-5
TGTGCCAGCATTTTAAATGAGGAGCCCCAGCATTTT
CASILNEEPQHF
>-|TRBV4-2|-|TRBJ2-2
TGTGCCAGCAGCCAAGGGAAATTAGCGACCGTCGGGGAGCTGTTTTTT
CASSQGKLATVGELFF
>-|TRBV6-5|-|TRBJ2-6
TGTGCCTCAGGAGGGACTGGGGCCAACGTCCTGACTTTC
CASGGTGANVLTF
>TRBD1|TRBV5-1|-|TRBJ1-2
TGCGCCAGCAGCTTGGATGGGACAGGGGAGTATGGCTACACCTTC
CASSLDGTGEYGYTF
>TRBD1|TRBV19|-|TRBJ2-7
TGTGCCAGTAAAGCCGGCAGGGGGCTCTACGAGCAGTACTTC
CASKAGRGLYEQYF
>-|TRBV30|-|TRBJ2-1
TGTGCCTGGAGTCGGAGCGACTACAATGAGCAGTTCTTC
CAWSRSDYNEQFF
>-|TRBV7-6|-|TRBJ2-3
TGTGCCAGCAGCTTAGGGACAGAACCCTACACAGATACGCAGTATTTT
CASSLGTEPYTDTQYF
>-|TRBV27|-|TRBJ1-2
TGTGCCAGCAGTTCCCAGGGAGGGGACAACTATGGCTACACCTTC
CASSSQGGDNYGYTF
>-|TRBV9|-|TRBJ2-1
TGTGCCAGCTCGGGGCAGGGGTGGGACAATGAGCAGTTCTTC
CASSGQGWDNEQFF
>-|TRBV6-4|-|TRBJ1-5
TGTGCCAACAGGAGGGCCCCCAGCCTTAATCAGCCCCAGCATTTT
CANRRAPSLNQPQHF
>-|TRBV28|-|TRBJ1-1
TGTGCCAGCAGTCGCAGGGGACGTAGCTCTGAAGCTTTCTTT
CASSRRGRSSEAFF
>TRBD1|TRBV18|-|TRBJ1-1
TGTGCCAGCTCACCAAGAGACAGGGGCGGGGAAGCTTTCTTT
CASSPRDRGGEAFF
>-|TRBV9|-|TRBJ2-5
TGTGCCAGCAATATGTACGGGACTGGGGAGACCCAGTACTTC
CASNMYGTGETQYF
>TRBD2|TRBV28|-|TRBJ2-1
TGTGCCAGTACGGAAGCGGGAGAGAGGGAGGATGAGCAGTTCTTC
CASTEAGEREDEQFF
>TRBD2|TRBV7-9|-|TRBJ2-1
TGTGCCAGCAGCTTAGCGATAGCGGGAGGTGAGCAGTTCTTC
CASSLAIAGGEQFF
>-|TRBV2|-|TRBJ2-7
TGTGCCAGCAGTGAAAGAATAGGGATCGGGGGCGAGCAGTACTTC
CASSERIGIGGEQYF
>-|TRBV18|-|TRBJ2-1
TGTGCCAGCTCACCAAGTCTGGAGCCTTACAATGAGCAGTTCTTC
CASSPSLEPYNEQFF
>-|TRBV9|-|TRBJ2-3
TGTGCCAGCAGCGTAGGGGACTTCCCTGATACGCAGTATTTT
CASSVGDFPDTQYF
>-|TRBV3-1/TRBV3-2|-|TRBJ2-6
TGTGCCAGCAGCCCCCGGGGTGGGGCCAACGTCCTGACTTTC
CASSPRGGANVLTF
>TRBD2|TRBV28|-|TRBJ2-7
TGTGCCAGCAGCAAGGGTCCTAGCGGGAGTACCTACGAGCAGTACTTC
CASSKGPSGSTYEQYF
>-|TRBV29-1|-|TRBJ1-2
TGCAGCGTTGGCGAGAATGGCTACACCTTC
CSVGENGYTF
>TRBD2|TRBV5-1|once|TRBJ2-1
TGCGCCAGCAGCCTTCGACTAGCGGGAGGGGTTTCGGAGCAGTTCTTC
CASSLRLAGGVSEQFF
>-|TRBV21-1|-|TRBJ2-5
TGTGCCAGCAGCTCCCGTCAGCCCAGGGTAGGAGAGACCCAGTACTTC
CASSSRQPRVGETQYF
>TRBD2|TRBV7-9|-|TRBJ2-1
TGTGCCAGCATCTTGACTAGCGGGAGTACTAGTGAGCAGTTCTTC
CASILTSGSTSEQFF
>-|TRBV11-2|-|TRBJ2-1
TGTGCCAGCAGCCACCTAGCCAATGAGCAGTTCTTC
CASSHLANEQFF
>TRBD2|TRBV30|-|TRBJ2-1
TGTGCCTGGGGGACCGGGACTAGGGTAAATGAGCAGTTCTTC
CAWGTGTRVNEQFF
>TRBD2|TRBV4-1|-|TRBJ2-5
TGCGCCAGCACTTGGACGGCGGGAGGTGGAGAGACCCAGTACTTC
CASTWTAGGGETQYF
>TRBD2|TRBV27|-|TRBJ2-1
TGTGCCAGCAGCACGACTAGCGAGACGGGGAAGTTCTTC
CASSTTSETGKFF
>TRBD2|TRBV19|-|TRBJ2-7
TGTGCCAGTAGGAGCGGGAGACCACAGTACTTC
CASRSGRPQYF
>-|TRBV7-2|-|TRBJ2-1
TGTGCCAGCAGCTTTCCCGCGGGAACCCCCATTTACAATGAGCAGTTCTTC
CASSFPAGTPIYNEQFF
>TRBD2|TRBV28|once|TRBJ2-1
TGTGCCAGCAGTGCCCCTCGCGGGAGCTGGGGAGGCGATGAGCAGTTCTTC
CASSAPRGSWGGDEQFF
>-|TRBV7-9|-|TRBJ2-7
TGTGCCAGCAGCTTACCGGGGATTTACGAGCAGTACTTC
CASSLPGIYEQYF
>-|TRBV7-2|-|TRBJ2-7
TGTGCCAGCAGCTTAGAGGGGTACGGCCCCTACGAGCAGTACTTC
CASSLEGYGPYEQYF
>-|TRBV9|-|TRBJ2-7
TGTGCCAGCAGCGCCGGGACTGCATACGAGCAGTACTTC
CASSAGTAYEQYF
>TRBD1|TRBV19|-|TRBJ1-6
TGTGCCAGCACCCCCCAGGGGGCTGTTAATTCACCCCTCCACTTT
CASTPQGAVNSPLHF
>TRBD2|TRBV6-5|-|TRBJ2-5
TGTGCCAGCAGGACGGGGGGGCAAGAGACCCAGTACTTC
CASRTGGQETQYF
>-|TRBV9|-|TRBJ2-1
TGTGCCAGCAGCGTACTAGGGGGGGAAGAAAGGTACAATGAGCAGTTCTTC
CASSVLGGEERYNEQFF
>-|TRBV18|-|TRBJ1-2
TGTGCCAGCTCACCACCACAGGGCATTGGAAATGGCTACACCTTC
CASSPPQGIGNGYTF
>-|TRBV5-1|-|TRBJ2-5
TGCGCCAGCAGCATCAAGGACTACCAAGAGACCCAGTACTTC
CASSIKDYQETQYF
>TRBD1|TRBV7-9|once|TRBJ2-7
TGTGCCAGCAGCGTGAGACAGGGGGCCTACGAGCAGTACTTC
CASSVRQGAYEQYF
>-|TRBV10-1|-|TRBJ2-2
TGCGCCAGCAGTGGAGGGAAAGGGAACACCGGGGAGCTGTTTTTT
CASSGGKGNTGELFF
>-|TRBV7-9|few|TRBJ1-2
TGTGCCAGCGGATCATCGACAGTTGCGACCTTC
CASGSSTVATF
>-|TRBV5-4|-|TRBJ1-2
TGTGCCAGCAGCCTGGGAGGCGGCTACACCTTC
CASSLGGGYTF
>TRBD2|TRBV5-6|-|TRBJ2-7
TGTGCCAGCAGCGAGTTCTCTAGCGGGAACTACGAGCAGTACTTC
CASSEFSSGNYEQYF
>TRBD1|TRBV27|-|TRBJ2-1
TGTGCCAGCAGTTTATCGCAGGGGGACGCCGACAATGAGCAGTTCTTC
CASSLSQGDADNEQFF